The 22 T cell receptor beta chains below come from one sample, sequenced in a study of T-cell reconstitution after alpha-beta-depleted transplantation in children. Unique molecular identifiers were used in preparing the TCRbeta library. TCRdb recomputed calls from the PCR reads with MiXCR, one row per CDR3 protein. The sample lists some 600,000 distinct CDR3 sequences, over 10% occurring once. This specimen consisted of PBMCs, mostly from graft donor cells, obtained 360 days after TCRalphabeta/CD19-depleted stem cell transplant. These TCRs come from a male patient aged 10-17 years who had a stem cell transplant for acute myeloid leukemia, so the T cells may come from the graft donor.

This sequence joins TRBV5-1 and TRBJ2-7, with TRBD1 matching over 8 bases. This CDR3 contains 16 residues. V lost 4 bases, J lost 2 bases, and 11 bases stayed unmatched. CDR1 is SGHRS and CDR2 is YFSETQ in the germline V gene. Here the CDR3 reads CASSPYEDRATYEQYF. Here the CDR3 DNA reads TGCGCCAGCAGCCCCTATGAGGACAGGGCAACCTACGAGCAGTACTTC. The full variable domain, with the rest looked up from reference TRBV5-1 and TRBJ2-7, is KAGVTQTPRYLIKTRGQQVTLSCSPISGHRSVSWYQQTPGQGLQFLFEYFSETQRNKGNFPGRFSGRQFSNSRSEMNVSTLELGDSALYLCASSPYEDRATYEQYFGPGTRLTVT.

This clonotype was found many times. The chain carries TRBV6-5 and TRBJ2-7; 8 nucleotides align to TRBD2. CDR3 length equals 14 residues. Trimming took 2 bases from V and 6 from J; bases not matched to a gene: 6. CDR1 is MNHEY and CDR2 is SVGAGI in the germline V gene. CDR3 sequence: CASSYAGGVFEQYF. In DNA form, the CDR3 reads TGTGCCAGCAGTTACGCGGGAGGTGTTTTCGAGCAGTACTTC.

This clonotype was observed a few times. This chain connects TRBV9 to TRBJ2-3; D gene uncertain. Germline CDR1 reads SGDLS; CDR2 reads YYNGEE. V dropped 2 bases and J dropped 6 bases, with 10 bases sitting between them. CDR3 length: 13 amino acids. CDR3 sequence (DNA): TGTGCCAGCAGCGTTGACCTCTGGGATACGCAGTATTTT. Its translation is CASSVDLWDTQYF.

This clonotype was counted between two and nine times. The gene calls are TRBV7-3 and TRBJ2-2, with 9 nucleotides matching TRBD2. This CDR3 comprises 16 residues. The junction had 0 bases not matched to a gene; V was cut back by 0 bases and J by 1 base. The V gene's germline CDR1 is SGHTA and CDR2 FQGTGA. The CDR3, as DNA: TGTGCCAGCAGCTTAACGACTAGCGGGAACACCGGGGAGCTGTTTTTT. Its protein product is CASSLTTSGNTGELFF.

The CDR3 is CASRGLGTSVGNEQFF. DNA of the CDR3: TGTGCCAGCAGAGGACTTGGGACTAGCGTCGGCAATGAGCAGTTCTTC. The chain joins TRBV2 to TRBJ2-1, with 10 bases identical to TRBD2. The length of the CDR3 is 16 residues. Germline V lookup: CDR1 SNHLY, CDR2 FYNNEI. Germline trimming cut 6 bases from V and 6 bases from J; bases unmatched to any gene: 11.

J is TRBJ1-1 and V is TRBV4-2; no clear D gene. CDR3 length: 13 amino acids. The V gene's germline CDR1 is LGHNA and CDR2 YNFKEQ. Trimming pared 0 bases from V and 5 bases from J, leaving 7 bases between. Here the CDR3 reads CASSQDQATEAFF. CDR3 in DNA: TGTGCCAGCAGCCAAGATCAGGCGACTGAAGCTTTCTTT.

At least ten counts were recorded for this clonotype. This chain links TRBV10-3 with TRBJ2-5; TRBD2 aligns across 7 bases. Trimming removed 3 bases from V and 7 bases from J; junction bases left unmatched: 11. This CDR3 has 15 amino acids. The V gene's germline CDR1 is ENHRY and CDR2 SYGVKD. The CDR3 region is CAISEGEGWGRTQYF. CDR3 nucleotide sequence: TGTGCCATCAGTGAAGGGGAGGGGTGGGGGAGGACCCAGTACTTC.

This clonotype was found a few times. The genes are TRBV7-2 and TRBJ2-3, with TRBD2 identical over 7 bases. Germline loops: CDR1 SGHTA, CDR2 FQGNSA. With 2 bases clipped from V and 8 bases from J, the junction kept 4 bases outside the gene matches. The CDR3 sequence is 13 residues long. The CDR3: CASSLLPGGTQYF. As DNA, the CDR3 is TGTGCCAGCAGCTTATTACCGGGGGGTACGCAGTATTTT.

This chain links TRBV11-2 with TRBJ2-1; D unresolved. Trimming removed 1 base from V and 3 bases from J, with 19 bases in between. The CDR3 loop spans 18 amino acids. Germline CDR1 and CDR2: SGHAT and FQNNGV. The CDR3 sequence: CASSLVAVVPSLYNEQFF. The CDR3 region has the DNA TGTGCCAGCAGCTTAGTGGCGGTTGTGCCCTCCCTCTACAATGAGCAGTTCTTC.

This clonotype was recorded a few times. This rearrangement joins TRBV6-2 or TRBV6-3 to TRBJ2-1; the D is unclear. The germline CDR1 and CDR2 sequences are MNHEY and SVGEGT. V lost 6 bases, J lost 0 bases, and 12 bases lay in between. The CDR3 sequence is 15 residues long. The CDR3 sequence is CASRTNWGSYNEQFF. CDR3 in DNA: TGTGCCAGCAGAACTAATTGGGGCTCCTACAATGAGCAGTTCTTC.

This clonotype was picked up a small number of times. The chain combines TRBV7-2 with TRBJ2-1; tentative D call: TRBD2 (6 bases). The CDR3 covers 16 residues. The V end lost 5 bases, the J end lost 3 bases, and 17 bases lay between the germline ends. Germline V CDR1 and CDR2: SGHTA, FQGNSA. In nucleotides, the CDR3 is TGTGCCAGCAGCCCCCAAGCTGGCGGGGTCTACAATGAGCAGTTCTTC. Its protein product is CASSPQAGGVYNEQFF.

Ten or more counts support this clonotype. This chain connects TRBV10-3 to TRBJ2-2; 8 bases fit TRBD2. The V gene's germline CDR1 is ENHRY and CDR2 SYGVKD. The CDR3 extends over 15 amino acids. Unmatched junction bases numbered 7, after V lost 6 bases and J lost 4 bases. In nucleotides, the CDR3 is TGTGCCATCAGAAGCGGGAGCGGGCCCACCGGGGAGCTGTTTTTT. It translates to CAIRSGSGPTGELFF.

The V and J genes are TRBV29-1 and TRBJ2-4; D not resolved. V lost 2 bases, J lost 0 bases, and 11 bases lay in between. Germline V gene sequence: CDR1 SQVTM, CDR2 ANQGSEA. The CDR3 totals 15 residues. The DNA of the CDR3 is TGCAGCGTTGAATGGCGAAGTATAGCCAAAAACATTCAGTACTTC. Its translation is CSVEWRSIAKNIQYF.

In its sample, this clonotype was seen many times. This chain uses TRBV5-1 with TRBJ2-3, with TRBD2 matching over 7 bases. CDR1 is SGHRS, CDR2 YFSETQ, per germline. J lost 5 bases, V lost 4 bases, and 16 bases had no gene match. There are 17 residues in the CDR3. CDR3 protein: CASSGRGAGYEGDTQYF. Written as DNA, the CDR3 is TGCGCCAGCAGCGGGAGGGGCGCAGGATACGAAGGAGATACGCAGTATTTT.

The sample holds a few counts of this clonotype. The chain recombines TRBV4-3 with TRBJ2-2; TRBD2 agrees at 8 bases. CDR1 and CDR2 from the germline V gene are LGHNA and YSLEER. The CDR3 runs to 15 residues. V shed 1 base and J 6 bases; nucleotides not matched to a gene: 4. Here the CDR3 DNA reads TGCGCCAGCAGCCAAGTGACGGGAGGGGCCGGGGAGCTGTTTTTT. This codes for CASSQVTGGAGELFF.

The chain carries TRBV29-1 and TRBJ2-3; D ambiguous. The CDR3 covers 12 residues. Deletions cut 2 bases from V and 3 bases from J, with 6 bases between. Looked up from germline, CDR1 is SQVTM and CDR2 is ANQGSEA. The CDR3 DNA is TGCAGCGTTGAAAGGACGACAGATACGCAGTATTTT. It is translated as CSVERTTDTQYF.

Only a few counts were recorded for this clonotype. CDR3 loop: CASSNIRARGITEAFF. CDR3 nucleotide sequence: TGTGCCAGCAGTAACATCCGGGCCCGGGGAATCACTGAAGCTTTCTTT. The chain is built from TRBV6-5 and TRBJ1-1; D gene unclear. V dropped 5 bases and J dropped 4 bases, with 20 bases sitting between them. The CDR3 extends over 16 amino acids. Germline V gives CDR1 MNHEY, CDR2 SVGAGI.

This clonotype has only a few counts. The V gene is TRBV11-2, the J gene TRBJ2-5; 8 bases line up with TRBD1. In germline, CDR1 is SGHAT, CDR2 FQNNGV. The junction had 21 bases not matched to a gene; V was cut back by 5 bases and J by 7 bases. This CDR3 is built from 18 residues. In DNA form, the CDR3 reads TGTGCCAGCAGCCCTAACACCGGGACAGGCCAAATGCGCGGGACCCAGTACTTC. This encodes CASSPNTGTGQMRGTQYF.

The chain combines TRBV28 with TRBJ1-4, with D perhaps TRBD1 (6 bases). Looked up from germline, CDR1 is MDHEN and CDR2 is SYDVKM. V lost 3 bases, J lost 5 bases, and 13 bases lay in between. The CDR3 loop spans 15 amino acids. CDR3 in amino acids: CASSFGYRVNEKLFF. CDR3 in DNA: TGTGCCAGCAGTTTTGGGTACAGGGTGAATGAAAAACTGTTTTTT.

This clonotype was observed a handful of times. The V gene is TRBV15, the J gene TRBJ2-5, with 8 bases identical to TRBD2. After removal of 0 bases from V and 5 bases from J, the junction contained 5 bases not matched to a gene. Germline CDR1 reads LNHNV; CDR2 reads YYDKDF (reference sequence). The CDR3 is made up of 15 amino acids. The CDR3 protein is CATSRDQPGGETQYF. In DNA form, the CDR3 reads TGTGCCACCAGCAGAGATCAACCGGGAGGGGAGACCCAGTACTTC. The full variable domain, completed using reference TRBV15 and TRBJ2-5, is DAMVIQNPRYQVTQFGKPVTLSCSQTLNHNVMYWYQQKSSQAPKLLFHYYDKDFNNEADTPDNFQSRRPNTSFCFLDIRSPGLGDTAMYLCATSRDQPGGETQYFGPGTRLLVL.

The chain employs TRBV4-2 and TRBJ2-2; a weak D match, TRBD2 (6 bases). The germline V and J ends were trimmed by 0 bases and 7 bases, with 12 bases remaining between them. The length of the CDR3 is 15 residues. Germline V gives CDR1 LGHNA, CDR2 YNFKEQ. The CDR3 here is CASSQEWRVGGELFF. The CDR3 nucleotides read TGTGCCAGCAGCCAAGAATGGAGGGTAGGCGGGGAGCTGTTTTTT.

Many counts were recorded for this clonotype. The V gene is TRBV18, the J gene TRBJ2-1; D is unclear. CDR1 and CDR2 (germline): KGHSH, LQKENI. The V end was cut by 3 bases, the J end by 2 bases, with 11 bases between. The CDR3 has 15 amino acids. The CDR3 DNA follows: TGTGCCAGCTCACCCCACCCAGGCCCCTACAATGAGCAGTTCTTC. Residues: CASSPHPGPYNEQFF.